This T cell receptor (beta chain) is from a study of human T cells and chemical hapten exposure. TCRdb called the RACE reads again in MiXCR, with one record for every CDR3 protein. The table has roughly 90,000 distinct CDR3 sequences, about a tenth seen once; the top ten hold approximately 0.99%. The CDR3 is 15 residues long. V lost 2 bases to trimming and J lost 0 bases; unmatched junction nucleotides: 1. Germline CDR1 reads LGHDT; CDR2 reads YNNKEL (reference sequence). Overall study results and limits: It should be noted that donors had alopecia, so their immune response may differ from healthy people's.

Described time point: patch test 3, about 24 weeks after DPC sensitization. Indicated treatment: therapeutic diphenylcyclopropenone sensitization with weekly scalp DPC. There are many counts of this clonotype. Antigen specificity is unknown. This TCR came from a young woman with alopecia areata. Some clones in this sample may be carry-over from other donors' samples. Sequenced material: whole blood, taken in connection with sensitization to the hapten diphenylcyclopropenone (DPC). V usage is TRBV3-1 and J usage is TRBJ2-1; 7 bases map to TRBD2. DNA for the CDR3: TGTGCCAGCAGCCAAAGCGGGAACTCCTACAATGAGCAGTTCTTC. Translation: CASSQSGNSYNEQFF.